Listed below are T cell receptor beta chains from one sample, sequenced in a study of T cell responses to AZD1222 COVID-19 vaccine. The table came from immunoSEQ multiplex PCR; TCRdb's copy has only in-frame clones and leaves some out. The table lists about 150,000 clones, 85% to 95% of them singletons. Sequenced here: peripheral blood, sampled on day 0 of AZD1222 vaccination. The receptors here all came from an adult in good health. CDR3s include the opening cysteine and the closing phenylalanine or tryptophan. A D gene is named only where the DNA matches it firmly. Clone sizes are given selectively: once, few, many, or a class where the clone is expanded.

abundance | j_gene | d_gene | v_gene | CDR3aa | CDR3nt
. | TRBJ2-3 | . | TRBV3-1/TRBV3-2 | CASSSRRQDSTDTQYF | TGTGCCAGCAGCTCCCGTCGACAGGATAGCACAGATACGCAGTATTTT
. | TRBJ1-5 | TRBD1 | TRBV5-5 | CASSSGYGGGGASYNQPQHF | TGTGCCAGCAGCTCTGGTTACGGGGGAGGGGGCGCCTCTTACAATCAGCCCCAGCATTTT
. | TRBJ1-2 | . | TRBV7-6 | CASSPSGSLSNYGYTF | TGTGCCAGCAGCCCTTCCGGGTCCCTATCTAACTATGGCTACACCTTC
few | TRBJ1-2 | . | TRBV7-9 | CASSLTGLGNYGYTF | TGTGCCAGCAGCTTAACAGGGCTAGGGAACTATGGCTACACCTTC
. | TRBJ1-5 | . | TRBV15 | CATSRDQGNQPQHF | TGTGCCACCAGCAGAGATCAGGGAAATCAGCCCCAGCATTTT
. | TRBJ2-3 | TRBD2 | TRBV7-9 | CAYTRGLAGGNTQYF | TGTGCCTACACCCGCGGACTAGCGGGGGGAAATACGCAGTATTTT
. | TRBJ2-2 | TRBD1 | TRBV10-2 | CASNRGAAGELFF | TGCGCCAGCAACAGGGGAGCGGCCGGGGAGCTGTTTTTT
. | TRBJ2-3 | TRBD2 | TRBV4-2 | CASSQDQSGGSDTQYF | TGTGCCAGCAGCCAAGATCAAAGCGGGGGTTCAGATACGCAGTATTTT
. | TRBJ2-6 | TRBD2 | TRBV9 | CASSTTRGGTSGHGGANVLTF | TGTGCCAGCAGCACCACGAGGGGCGGGACTAGCGGCCACGGTGGGGCCAACGTCCTGACTTTC
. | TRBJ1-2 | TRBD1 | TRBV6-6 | CASSYSGTGVNYGYTF | TGTGCCAGCAGTTACTCCGGGACAGGGGTAAACTATGGCTACACCTTC
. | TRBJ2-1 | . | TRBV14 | CASSRGYNEQFF | TGTGCCAGCAGCCGAGGGTACAATGAGCAGTTCTTC
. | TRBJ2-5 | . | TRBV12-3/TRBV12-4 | CASSLQGTETQYF | TGTGCCAGCAGTTTACAGGGGACGGAGACCCAGTACTTC
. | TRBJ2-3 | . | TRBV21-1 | CASISTGRSGTQYF | TGTGCCAGCATCTCGACAGGAAGGAGCGGTACGCAGTATTTT
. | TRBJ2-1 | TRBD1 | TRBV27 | CASSFLRDRRVVSGEQFF | TGTGCCAGCAGTTTCCTCCGGGACAGGAGAGTCGTTTCGGGTGAGCAGTTCTTC
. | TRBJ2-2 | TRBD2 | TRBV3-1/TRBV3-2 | CASSQGLAGVPTGELFF | TGTGCCAGCAGCCAAGGACTAGCGGGAGTCCCCACCGGGGAGCTGTTTTTT
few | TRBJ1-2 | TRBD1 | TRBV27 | CASSLSYQGASLVGYGYTF | TGTGCCAGCAGTTTATCTTACCAGGGGGCGTCCTTAGTTGGCTATGGCTACACCTTC
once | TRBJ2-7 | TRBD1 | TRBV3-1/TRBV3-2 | CASSPSRDREPYGEQYF | TGTGCCAGCAGCCCGTCCCGGGACAGGGAACCCTACGGAGAGCAGTACTTC
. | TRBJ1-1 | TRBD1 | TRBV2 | CASSAEGATEAFF | TGTGCCAGCAGTGCGGAGGGGGCCACTGAAGCTTTCTTT
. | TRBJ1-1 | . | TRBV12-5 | CASAPETWNTEAFF | TGTGCTAGTGCCCCAGAGACTTGGAACACTGAAGCTTTCTTT
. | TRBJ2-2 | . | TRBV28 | CASVISRGTGTGELFF | TGTGCCAGCGTTATTTCGAGGGGTACAGGCACCGGGGAGCTGTTTTTT
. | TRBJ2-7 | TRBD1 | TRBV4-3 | CASSHGQGTYEQYF | TGCGCCAGCAGCCACGGACAGGGGACCTACGAGCAGTACTTC
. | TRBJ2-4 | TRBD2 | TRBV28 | CASWGVAGARGAKNIQYF | TGTGCCAGCTGGGGGGTAGCGGGAGCGAGAGGAGCCAAAAACATTCAGTACTTC
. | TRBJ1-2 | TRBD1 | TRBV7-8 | CASSSLRDSLFYGYTF | TGTGCCAGCAGCTCGCTGAGGGACAGCCTTTTCTATGGCTACACCTTC
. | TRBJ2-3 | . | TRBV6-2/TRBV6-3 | CASSYSSQRSTDTQYF | TGTGCCAGCAGTTACTCGAGTCAGCGGAGCACAGATACGCAGTATTTT
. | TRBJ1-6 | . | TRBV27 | CASSLSSSRNNSPLHF | TGTGCCAGCAGTTTATCGTCTTCAAGAAATAATTCACCCCTCCACTTT
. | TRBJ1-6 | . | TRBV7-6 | CATSGTQGRNSPLHF | TGTGCCACCTCCGGGACCCAGGGACGGAATTCACCCCTCCACTTT
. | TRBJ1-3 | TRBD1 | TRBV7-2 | CASSFADRSSGNTIYF | TGTGCCAGCAGCTTTGCGGACAGGAGCTCTGGAAACACCATATATTTT
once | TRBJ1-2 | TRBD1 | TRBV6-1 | CASSEAWTGYGYTF | TGTGCCAGCAGTGAAGCCTGGACAGGCTATGGCTACACCTTC
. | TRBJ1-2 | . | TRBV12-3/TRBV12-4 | CASSLTRREGYTF | TGTGCCAGCAGTTTAACCAGAAGAGAAGGCTACACCTTC
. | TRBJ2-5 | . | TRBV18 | CASSPPGTAATTQYF | TGTGCCAGCTCACCCCCCGGGACGGCAGCGACGACCCAGTACTTC
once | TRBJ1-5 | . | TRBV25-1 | CASSEGLQPQHF | TGTGCCAGCAGTGAAGGCTTGCAGCCCCAGCATTTT
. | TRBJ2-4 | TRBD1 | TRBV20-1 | CSASLDRGRGMYAKNIQYF | TGCAGTGCTAGTTTGGACAGGGGGCGTGGGATGTATGCCAAAAACATTCAGTACTTC
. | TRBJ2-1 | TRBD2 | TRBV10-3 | CAISEGLAANNEQFF | TGTGCCATCAGTGAGGGACTAGCGGCTAACAATGAGCAGTTCTTC
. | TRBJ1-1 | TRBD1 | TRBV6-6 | CASSTRTGRNTEAFF | TGTGCCAGCAGTACCCGGACAGGGAGGAACACTGAAGCTTTCTTT
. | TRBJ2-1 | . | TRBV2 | CASNGASSRGIGNEQFF | TGTGCCAGCAATGGGGCTAGCTCGAGAGGGATAGGCAATGAGCAGTTCTTC
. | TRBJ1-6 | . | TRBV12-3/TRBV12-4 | CASSLRQNSPLHF | TGTGCCAGCAGTTTAAGGCAGAATTCACCCCTCCACTTT
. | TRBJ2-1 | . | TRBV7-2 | CASSLVSPGSYNEQFF | TGTGCCAGCAGCTTAGTAAGTCCCGGATCCTACAATGAGCAGTTCTTC
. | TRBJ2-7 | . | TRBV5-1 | CASSLQPSGTPGYEQYF | TGCGCCAGCAGCTTGCAGCCCTCCGGGACACCCGGCTACGAGCAGTACTTC
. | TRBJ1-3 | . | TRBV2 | CASSGNTIYF | TGTGCCAGCAGTGGTAACACCATATATTTT
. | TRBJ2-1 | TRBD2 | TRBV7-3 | CASSLFSGSYNEQFF | TGTGCCAGCAGCTTATTTAGCGGGAGCTACAATGAGCAGTTCTTC
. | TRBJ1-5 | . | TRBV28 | CASSLAGEGQPQHF | TGTGCCAGCAGTTTAGCAGGGGAAGGACAGCCCCAGCATTTT
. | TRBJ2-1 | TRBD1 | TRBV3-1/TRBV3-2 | CASSQTGVEQFF | TGTGCCAGCAGCCAGACAGGGGTTGAGCAGTTCTTC
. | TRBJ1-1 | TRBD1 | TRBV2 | CASRTTGATEAFF | TGTGCCAGCAGGACCACAGGGGCTACTGAAGCTTTCTTT
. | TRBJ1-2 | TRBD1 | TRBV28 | CASRRPGQGDYGYTF | TGTGCCAGCAGACGGCCGGGACAGGGGGACTATGGCTACACCTTC
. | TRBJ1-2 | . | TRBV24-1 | CATSGQGGGYTF | TGTGCCACCAGTGGTCAGGGAGGTGGCTACACCTTC
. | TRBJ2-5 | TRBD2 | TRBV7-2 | CASSLSGAGLETQYF | TGTGCCAGCAGTTTGAGCGGGGCCGGACTAGAGACCCAGTACTTC
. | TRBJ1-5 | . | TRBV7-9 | CASSLGSGGNQPQHF | TGTGCCAGCAGCTTAGGGTCTGGAGGGAATCAGCCCCAGCATTTT
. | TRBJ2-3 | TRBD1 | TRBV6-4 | CASSKGTASTDTQYF | TGTGCCAGCAGTAAGGGGACAGCTAGCACAGATACGCAGTATTTT
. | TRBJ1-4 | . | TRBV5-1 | CASSLYGGSNEKLFF | TGCGCCAGCAGCTTGTATGGGGGGTCTAATGAAAAACTGTTTTTT
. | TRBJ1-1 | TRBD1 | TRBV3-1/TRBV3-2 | CASSHLTGGNTEAFF | TGTGCCAGCAGCCACCTCACAGGGGGGAACACTGAAGCTTTCTTT
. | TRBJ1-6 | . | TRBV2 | CASSGDIRSYNSPLHF | TGTGCCAGCAGTGGGGACATCCGCTCCTATAATTCACCCCTCCACTTT
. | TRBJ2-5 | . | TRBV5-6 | CASTSRQETQYF | TGTGCCAGCACCTCCCGTCAAGAGACCCAGTACTTC
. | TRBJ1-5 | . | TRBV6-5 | CASGAGQGQPQHF | TGTGCCAGCGGGGCAGGGCAAGGACAGCCCCAGCATTTT